This entry concerns a single T cell receptor beta chain. The junction and the germline gene differ at one end; a read error may be behind it. This specimen comes from a study of blood T cell repertoires in COVID-19. Study overall: Both acute and convalescent COVID-19 samples were obtained from the United States, Italy and Spain. Sources were T cells, B-cell-depleted T cells, or PBMCs; the material itself was cDNA or gDNA.

The germline CDR1 and CDR2 sequences are SGDLS and YYNGEE. The CDR3 covers 12 residues. Under the authors' procedure: Scientists estimated how many nucleated cells there were by amplifying reference gene primers. Clones were read by immunoSEQ multiplex PCR, and TCRdb kept only the in-frame ones, dropping some. The V and J calls and clone size are taken from that table; D and trimming were inferred from the DNA. Among 150,000 to 200,000 clones, around 80% were seen once, and the ten largest hold about 6.5%. Material for sequencing was peripheral blood. The chain combines TRBV9 with TRBJ1-1, with D possibly matching TRBD1 (6 bases). This clonotype was sampled from a man between 65 and 80 years old with active or convalescent COVID-19. The CDR3 nucleotides are TGTGCCAGCAGCCGACGGGACACCGAAGCTTTCTTT. This encodes CASSRRDTEAFF.